This T cell receptor (beta chain) derives from a study of cytomegalovirus exposure and HLA in healthy donors. The donors were healthy bone marrow donors. Points from the study as a whole: In most subjects, TCR beta sequences reportedly gave accurate predictions of HLA-A and HLA-B alleles. More clonal expansion characterized HLA-associated TCR beta chains than equally common others in a later analysis.

PCR was performed using 60 Vbeta and 13 Jbeta primers. Study processing details: Later reanalysis found 70 million to 95 million unique TCR beta chains, roughly 10 million of them shared. The protocol was immunoSEQ multiplex PCR, while the TCRdb copy is restricted to in-frame clones and leaves out a portion. D and trimming were read from the DNA, whereas the V and J calls and clone size are those reported in that table. This table holds some 190,000 clones, approximately 73% found once. The CDR3 length is 11 residues. The ends were cut back, 4 bases at V and 3 bases at J, with 6 bases in the middle. Germline CDR1 DFQATT, CDR2 SNEGSKA (reference sequence). For this clone: Its target is not known.

This sequence joins TRBV20-1 and TRBJ1-1; the D is unclear. The TCR sequence derives from a young woman in good health and CMV-seropositive. The sample was PBMCs. As DNA, the CDR3 is TGCAGTGCTACCCTTTACACTGAAGCTTTCTTT. This translates into CSATLYTEAFF.